Following are 20 T cell receptor beta chains from one sample sequenced in a study of T cells in Graves' hyperthyroidism and ophthalmopathy (dated 2019 in TCRdb). The receptor library was made with multiplex PCR. The instrument was an Illumina HiSeq 2000. The TCR beta CDR3 regions were amplified from the RNA transcripts. For the first round of RT-PCR on the TCR CDR3, the HTBI primer set was used together with the Qiagen OneStep RT-PCR kit. TCRdb redid the processing of the public reads, applying fastp at Q25 and MiXCR, and retained in-frame beta chains. Duplicate CDR3 protein sequences are folded into a single record with the most common DNA and genes. Present in this sample are 600,000 to 900,000 distinct CDR3 sequences, 15% to 20% of which were seen just once. The ten largest clones represent 8.4% of the sample. Sequenced input: blood. Receptors originate from a young man with Graves' hyperthyroidism.

This clonotype appeared a few times. The chain combines TRBV18 with TRBJ2-1, with TRBD2 as a possible D gene (5 bases). Germline V CDR1 and CDR2: KGHSH, LQKENI. The ends were cut back, 3 bases at V and 8 bases at J, with 8 bases in the middle. CDR3 length equals 12 residues. This CDR3 reads CASSPGGHEQFF. CDR3 DNA sequence: TGTGCCAGCTCACCGGGCGGGCATGAGCAGTTCTTC.

This clonotype was recorded a few times. This rearrangement joins TRBV2 to TRBJ1-4; D not certain. With 6 bases removed from V and 3 bases from J, the gap between germline ends came to 2 bases. The V gene's germline CDR1 is SNHLY and CDR2 FYNNEI. The CDR3 runs 11 residues. Here the CDR3 reads CASRANEKLFF. As DNA, the CDR3 is TGTGCCAGCAGGGCTAATGAAAAACTGTTTTTT.

This clonotype has ten or more counts. The gene calls are TRBV28 and TRBJ1-2, with unresolved D. The CDR3 extends over 11 amino acids. The germline V gene encodes CDR1 MDHEN and CDR2 SYDVKM. V gave up 5 bases and J gave up 4 bases, with 5 bases separating them. CDR3 sequence reads: CASSRSYGYTF. CDR3 DNA sequence: TGTGCCAGCAGTCGGAGCTATGGCTACACCTTC.

This clonotype has a count of ten or more. The gene calls are TRBV10-3 and TRBJ2-7; D is ambiguous. The CDR3 totals 16 residues. The ends were cut back, 2 bases at V and 7 bases at J, with 21 bases in the middle. Germline-derived CDR1 and CDR2 are ENHRY and SYGVKD. The DNA for the CDR3 is TGTGCCATCAGTGAGCCGTCCGCCGGGTTCGACGGAGAGCAGTACTTC. Its protein is CAISEPSAGFDGEQYF.

This clonotype was seen a few times. V and J are TRBV11-2 and TRBJ2-1, with TRBD2 matching 12 bases. This CDR3 has 19 amino acids. The junction had 13 bases not matched to a gene; V was cut back by 1 base and J by 6 bases. Germline-derived CDR1 and CDR2 are SGHAT and FQNNGV. The CDR3: CASSLVRRLAGGGPNEQFF. In nucleotides, the CDR3 is TGTGCCAGCAGCTTAGTTCGGCGCCTAGCGGGGGGGGGGCCCAATGAGCAGTTCTTC.

The chain carries TRBV12-3 or TRBV12-4 and TRBJ1-6; no firm D call. Deletions cut 6 bases from V and 5 bases from J, with 17 bases between. This CDR3 is built from 16 residues. CDR3 sequence: CASSPVGDGDNSPLHF. The CDR3 coding sequence is TGTGCCAGCAGCCCCGTTGGGGATGGGGATAATTCACCCCTCCACTTT.

This clonotype was seen only a few times. The chain employs TRBV10-3 and TRBJ2-2, with 7 bases lining up with TRBD2. Looked up from germline, CDR1 is ENHRY and CDR2 is SYGVKD. The CDR3 length is 14 residues. The trim removed 6 bases at V and 2 bases at J, leaving 3 bases unmatched. The CDR3 is CAISKRGNTGELFF. The CDR3 bases are TGTGCCATCAGCAAGCGGGGAAACACCGGGGAGCTGTTTTTT.

CDR3: CASRGQGGDEQYF. DNA for the CDR3: TGCGCCAGCAGGGGACAGGGGGGCGACGAGCAGTACTTC. The chain employs TRBV4-1 and TRBJ2-7, with 11 bases aligning to TRBD1. The length of the CDR3 is 13 residues. V dropped 6 bases and J dropped 5; count of bases not matched to a gene: 3. The germline CDR1 and CDR2 sequences are MGHRA and YSYEKL.

This clonotype was found many times. The rearrangement joins TRBV2 to TRBJ1-4, with D possibly TRBD1 on 6 matching bases. V was clipped by 2 bases and J by 4 bases, with 11 bases between them. CDR3 size: 15 residues. Per germline, CDR1 SNHLY and CDR2 FYNNEI. The CDR3 loop reads CASSERTANNEKLFF. In nucleotides, the CDR3 is TGTGCCAGCAGTGAAAGGACAGCAAATAATGAAAAACTGTTTTTT.

The rearrangement links TRBV18 to TRBJ2-1; 8 nucleotides align to TRBD1. From germline, CDR1 is KGHSH and CDR2 LQKENI. After removal of 6 bases from V and 8 bases from J, the junction contained 12 bases not matched to a gene. This CDR3 has 15 amino acids. Here the CDR3 reads CASSPTGTGQYEQFF. The CDR3 nucleotides are TGTGCCAGCTCTCCAACCGGGACAGGCCAGTATGAGCAGTTCTTC.

In its sample, this clonotype was seen a few times. The rearrangement joins TRBV28 to TRBJ2-5; no definite D call. Germline V gene sequence: CDR1 MDHEN, CDR2 SYDVKM. Trimming shortened V by 1 base and J by 2 bases, and 8 bases separated the two germline ends. This CDR3 comprises 14 residues. The CDR3 DNA sequence: TGTGCCAGCAGTTTATCCCCCCAACAAGAGACCCAGTACTTC. This gives the protein CASSLSPQQETQYF.

This chain links TRBV2 with TRBJ2-6; D gene unclear. V lost 0 bases to trimming and J lost 0 bases, with 12 bases between them. From germline, CDR1 is SNHLY and CDR2 FYNNEI. This CDR3 has 18 amino acids. As DNA, the CDR3 is TGTGCCAGCAGTGAAGCGCGTTCGCCTGGCTCTGGGGCCAACGTCCTGACTTTC. It yields the protein CASSEARSPGSGANVLTF.

This clonotype showed up just a few times. The chain combines TRBV6-2 or TRBV6-3 with TRBJ2-3, with D unresolved. CDR3 length: 12 amino acids. Germline V gene lookup returns CDR1 MNHEY and CDR2 SVGEGT. Deletions cut 8 bases from V and 8 bases from J, with 14 bases between. This CDR3 reads CASAPREVTQYF. The DNA of the CDR3 is TGTGCCAGCGCCCCTAGAGAAGTTACGCAGTATTTT.

This clonotype turned up a few times. V usage is TRBV6-2 or TRBV6-3 and J usage is TRBJ1-5, with D hard to call. Germline V gene sequence: CDR1 MNHEY, CDR2 SVGEGT. The CDR3 runs 15 residues. V was cut by 6 bases and J by 0 bases, with 12 bases left in between. The CDR3, as DNA: TGTGCCAGCAGCGAGCAGGAAAATAGCAATCAGCCCCAGCATTTT. It yields the protein CASSEQENSNQPQHF.

This clonotype was seen more than once but under ten times. The V call is TRBV20-1, the J call TRBJ2-2; possible D gene TRBD2, 6 bases. The germline V and J ends were trimmed by 0 bases and 3 bases, with 14 bases remaining between them. Germline V gives CDR1 DFQATT, CDR2 SNEGSKA (reference sequence). The CDR3 contains 16 residues. CDR3 DNA sequence: TGCAGTGCTAGAGATTCGGTAGCGGACTACACCGGGGAGCTGTTTTTT. Translation: CSARDSVADYTGELFF.

This clonotype was counted ten times or more. This chain joins TRBV2 and TRBJ1-6; tentatively, D is TRBD1 (6 bases). In germline, CDR1 is SNHLY, CDR2 FYNNEI. The CDR3 totals 15 residues. V was trimmed by 3 bases and J by 10 bases, leaving 16 bases between them. The DNA for the CDR3 is TGTGCCAGCAGTGAGGGGGCAGGGAGTCGGTCACCCCTCCACTTT. This codes for CASSEGAGSRSPLHF.

This clonotype was counted at least ten times. The V and J genes are TRBV13 and TRBJ1-2; D gene uncertain. The CDR3 runs to 14 residues. Germline V gene sequence: CDR1 PRHDT, CDR2 FYEKMQ (reference sequence). Trimming took off 1 base at V and 4 bases at J, with 10 bases between the two ends. CDR3 coding DNA: TGTGCCAGCAGCTTAGAGGCAAATCGCTATGGCTACACCTTC. Amino acid sequence: CASSLEANRYGYTF.

V and J are TRBV20-1 and TRBJ2-1; 8 nucleotides agree with TRBD1. V shed 6 bases, J shed 5 bases, and the junction held 9 bases outside the gene matches. The CDR3 has 14 residues. Germline-derived CDR1 and CDR2 are DFQATT and SNEGSKA (reference sequence). The CDR3 loop is CSAKGQDGDNEQFF. CDR3 nucleotides: TGCAGTGCAAAGGGACAGGACGGAGACAATGAGCAGTTCTTC.

This rearrangement joins TRBV28 to TRBJ2-2, with 8 bases matching TRBD2. J was trimmed by 4 bases and V by 3 bases; bases with no gene match: 4. Looked up from germline, CDR1 is MDHEN and CDR2 is SYDVKM. This CDR3 has 15 residues. As DNA, the CDR3 is TGTGCCAGCAGTTTTCCGGGAGGGTCCACCGGGGAGCTGTTTTTT. This codes for CASSFPGGSTGELFF.

This clonotype was seen at least ten times. The chain is built from TRBV27 and TRBJ2-3; the D gene is possibly TRBD2 (6 bases). The germline gives CDR1 MNHEY, CDR2 SMNVEV (reference sequence). With 5 bases removed from V and 0 bases from J, the gap between germline ends came to 12 bases. The length of the CDR3 is 15 residues. CDR3 protein: CASSLTSSSTDTQYF. CDR3 DNA sequence: TGTGCCAGCAGTCTGACTAGTTCTAGCACAGATACGCAGTATTTT.